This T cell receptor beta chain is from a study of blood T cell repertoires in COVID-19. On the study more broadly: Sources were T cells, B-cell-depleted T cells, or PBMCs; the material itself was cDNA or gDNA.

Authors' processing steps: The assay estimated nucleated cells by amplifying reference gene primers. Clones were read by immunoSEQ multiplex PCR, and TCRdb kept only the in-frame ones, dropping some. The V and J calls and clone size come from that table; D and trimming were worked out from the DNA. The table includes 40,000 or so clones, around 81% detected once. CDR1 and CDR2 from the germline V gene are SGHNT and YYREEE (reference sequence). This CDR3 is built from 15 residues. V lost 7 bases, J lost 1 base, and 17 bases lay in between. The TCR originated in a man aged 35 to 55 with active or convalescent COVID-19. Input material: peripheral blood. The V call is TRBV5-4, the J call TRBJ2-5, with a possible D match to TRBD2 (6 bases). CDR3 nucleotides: TGTGCCAGCGCCGCCGGGGGACCACCCCAAGAGACCCAGTACTTC. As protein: CASAAGGPPQETQYF.